Below are 15 T cell receptor beta chains sequenced from a single sample in a study of blood T cells in healthy people across ages (dated by TCRdb to about 2015). The library was made by 5' RACE. Instrument used: Illumina HiSeq 2500. The second PCR ran for about 6 to 11 cycles and used a J-beta primer mix along with a sample-barcoded 5' primer. The public reads were reanalyzed by TCRdb: fastp trimming at Q25, MiXCR alignment, in-frame beta chains only. One record per CDR3 amino acid sequence lists the most common genes and DNA. The sample data list approximately 400,000 distinct CDR3 sequences, and roughly half of these were observed just once. Of the sample, 50% to 65% falls within the top ten clones. The source material was blood. These receptors were taken from a man in his 60s in good health.

The chain carries TRBV20-1 and TRBJ2-3; D is possibly TRBD2 (5 bases). Per germline, CDR1 DFQATT and CDR2 SNEGSKA (reference sequence). This CDR3 has 15 amino acids. Trimming shortened V by 6 bases and J by 0 bases, and 16 bases separated the two germline ends. CDR3 bases: TGCAGTGCGAGGACCCGGGGATCTAGCACAGATACGCAGTATTTT. It codes for CSARTRGSSTDTQYF.

This clonotype has a single count. Given a much more abundant clone one base away, this may be a read error. The genes are TRBV12-3 or TRBV12-4 and TRBJ2-1; 8 bases align to TRBD1. J lost 6 bases, V lost 3 bases, and 4 bases had no gene match. CDR3 size: 14 residues. The CDR3 here is CASSLTGVRNEQFF. Here the CDR3 DNA reads TGTGCCAGCAGTTTGACAGGGGTCCGCAATGAGCAGTTCTTC.

The chain couples TRBV7-2 to TRBJ2-1; 13 bases line up with TRBD2. Germline V CDR1 and CDR2: SGHTA, FQGNSA. This CDR3 comprises 17 residues. Losses at the gene ends were 1 base for V and 9 bases for J; bases not matched to a gene: 9. The CDR3 here is CASSLGILAGGPTEQFF. CDR3 in DNA: TGTGCCAGCAGCTTAGGGATACTAGCGGGAGGGCCGACTGAGCAGTTCTTC.

The chain carries TRBV24-1 and TRBJ2-1; TRBD1 matches at 9 bases. The CDR3 has 16 residues. The V and J ends lost 4 bases and 8 bases, in that order; junction bases with no gene match: 11. Germline V lookup: CDR1 KGHDR, CDR2 SFDVKD. For the CDR3, the DNA is TGTGCCACCAGTGACCCCGGGACAGGGAATATGGATGAGCAGTTCTTC. Translated: CATSDPGTGNMDEQFF.

This clonotype has a handful of counts. The chain carries TRBV5-1 and TRBJ2-3; TRBD1 aligns across 7 bases. V was clipped by 3 bases and J by 0 bases; unmatched bases: 7. Germline V lookup: CDR1 SGHRS, CDR2 YFSETQ. The CDR3 is 16 residues long. CDR3 region: CASSSGTATSTDTQYF. CDR3 nucleotide sequence: TGCGCCAGCAGCTCAGGGACAGCCACTAGCACAGATACGCAGTATTTT.

This clonotype was counted many times. The chain uses TRBV20-1 and TRBJ2-3; 9 bases are a match to TRBD2. The trim removed 2 bases at V and 4 bases at J, leaving 22 bases unmatched. Germline V gene data show CDR1 as DFQATT and CDR2 as SNEGSKA (reference sequence). CDR3 length: 20 residues. The CDR3 region has the DNA TGCAGTGCTAGACCGAATAAACGCGGCGGGAGGGCTGCTGGATCAGATACGCAGTATTTT. Its translation: CSARPNKRGGRAAGSDTQYF.

The J gene is TRBJ2-7, the V gene TRBV20-1; TRBD1 matches at 8 bases. J gave up 3 bases and V 5 bases, and 9 bases lay outside the gene matches. The germline CDR1 and CDR2 sequences are DFQATT and SNEGSKA (reference sequence). This CDR3 spans 14 amino acids. The CDR3 DNA sequence: TGCAGTGCTGGGGGGCAGGGGGCGAACTACGAGCAGTACTTC. Translation gives CSAGGQGANYEQYF.

This chain uses TRBV6-4 with TRBJ1-2; D not resolved. This CDR3 spans 14 amino acids. Trimming stripped 2 bases from V and 5 bases from J, with 12 bases between. Per the germline V gene, CDR1 is MRHNA and CDR2 is SNTAGT. The CDR3, as DNA: TGTGCCAGCAGTGACCCGATGCAATGGTATGGCTACACCTTC. It specifies CASSDPMQWYGYTF.

This chain joins TRBV28 and TRBJ2-1; 12 bases agree with TRBD2. This CDR3 has 16 amino acids. V shed 4 bases, J shed 0 bases, and the junction held 1 base outside the gene matches. Looked up from germline, CDR1 is MDHEN and CDR2 is SYDVKM. The CDR3 spells CASSSSGGVSYNEQFF. DNA for the CDR3: TGTGCCAGCAGTTCTAGCGGGGGGGTCTCCTACAATGAGCAGTTCTTC.

The chain uses TRBV3-1 and TRBJ2-3, with D unresolved. Germline CDR1 LGHDT, CDR2 YNNKEL (reference sequence). V lost 1 base and J 6 bases, leaving 14 bases between the germline ends. CDR3 length: 15 amino acids. Here the CDR3 DNA reads TGTGCCAGCAGCCAAGGTCCCTCCGCAAGGGATACGCAGTATTTT. Translating it yields CASSQGPSARDTQYF.

The chain links TRBV12-3 or TRBV12-4 to TRBJ2-5; perhaps TRBD2 as D (6 bases). Trimming shortened V by 5 bases and J by 1 base, and 14 bases separated the two germline ends. The CDR3 runs to 15 residues. In DNA form, the CDR3 reads TGTGCCAGCAGTCCCAGACGGGGGAGCCAAGAGACCCAGTACTTC. Translated: CASSPRRGSQETQYF.

The sample holds a few counts of this clonotype. This chain links TRBV7-3 with TRBJ2-5; D is unclear. The germline CDR1 and CDR2 sequences are SGHTA and FQGTGA. This CDR3 spans 13 amino acids. Trimming removed 0 bases from V and 5 bases from J, with 7 bases in between. The CDR3 DNA follows: TGTGCCAGCAGCTTAACGACCGACGAGACCCAGTACTTC. Its protein product is CASSLTTDETQYF.

The table lists this clonotype with a few counts. V gene TRBV7-9 combines with J gene TRBJ2-3; D not certain. CDR3 length equals 16 residues. Trimming took off 4 bases at V and 0 bases at J, with 14 bases between the two ends. Per germline, CDR1 SEHNR and CDR2 FQNEAQ (reference sequence). The CDR3 loop is CASSSPRAPSTDTQYF. Here the CDR3 DNA reads TGTGCCAGCAGCTCCCCTAGGGCTCCGAGCACAGATACGCAGTATTTT.

The chain carries TRBV7-9 and TRBJ2-5, with D perhaps TRBD1 (6 bases). The tail of the sequence fits TRBJ2-1 better, so the J call may be wrong. The germline CDR1 and CDR2 sequences are SEHNR and FQNEAQ (reference sequence). This CDR3 comprises 15 residues. The CDR3 loop reads CASSLGAGYQETQFF. CDR3 coding DNA: TGTGCCAGCAGCTTGGGGGCCGGGTACCAAGAGACCCAGTTCTTC.

On this clonotype: A much larger clone differs from this one at a single base, so this may be a read error. This rearrangement joins TRBV6-2 or TRBV6-3 to TRBJ2-3; the D gene could be TRBD1 or TRBD2 (5 bases each). The V end was cut by 0 bases, the J end by 4 bases, with 17 bases between. The CDR3 has 17 amino acids. CDR1 is MNHEY, CDR2 SVGEGT, per germline. This CDR3 is CASSYSMRGALPDTQYF. As DNA, the CDR3 is TGTGCCAGCAGTTACTCTATGAGGGGCGCCCTTCCAGATACGCAGTATTTT.